This T cell receptor beta chain is drawn from a study of cytomegalovirus exposure and HLA in healthy donors. Study in general: In a later analysis, the roughly 130 validation repertoires were reported to have used the same platform as the 600 to 700 first-cohort repertoires.

Worth noting for this clone: Its antigen is as yet unknown.

The study's findings and limits: Cytomegalovirus association was listed for approximately 160 TCR beta chains.

Using immunoSEQ multiplex PCR, the repertoire was profiled, and TCRdb retains in-frame clones only, with some absent. The sample lists some 140,000 clones, around 83% occurring once. Germline-derived CDR1 and CDR2 are SNHLY and FYNNEI. Trimming took 3 bases from V and 2 from J, leaving 15 bases between them. The CDR3 has 16 amino acids. The clonotype comes from a human donor in good health. This chain joins TRBV2 and TRBJ2-3, with TRBD2 as a possible D gene (6 bases). The material sequenced was PBMCs. The CDR3 region is CASSDVRGDHTDTQYF. The CDR3 DNA reads as TGTGCCAGCAGTGATGTGCGGGGCGATCACACAGATACGCAGTATTTT.